This TCR beta chain was sequenced in a study of molecular identifiers for immune sequencing clone quantification. Study conclusions and caveats: One cell's worth of spiked Jurkat TCR RNA was reportedly detectable among 1 million or so naive cells.

Each CDR3 protein is one row after TCRdb ran MiXCR on the PCR reads. Of around 460,000 distinct CDR3 sequences listed, about 25% are singletons. The CDR3 is 15 amino acids. Trimming at V came to 5 bases and at J to 9 bases, leaving 12 bases not matched to a gene. Germline CDR1 is SEHNR and CDR2 is FQNEAQ (reference sequence). Notes on this clonotype: The antigen is undetermined.

Libraries of naive CD8 T cells were made from about 20,000 to 1,000,000 sorted cells. They used 10%, 30% or 50% RNA. Sorting defined naive CD8 T cells as CD8+CD4-CCR7+CD45RA+. The receptor was isolated from a human donor in good health. Some libraries in this study had Jurkat cell RNA spiked in. The chain is built from TRBV7-9 and TRBJ2-1; TRBD2 matches at 8 bases. What was sequenced was naive CD8+ T cells from blood, with Jurkat cell RNA spiked in. Subset specified: FACS-sorted CD8+CD4-CCR7+CD45RA+ naive T cells. CDR3 bases: TGTGCCAGCAGCCAAATGGGCGGGGGGAGCCGTGAGCAGTTCTTC. Its translation: CASSQMGGGSREQFF.